Below are 25 T cell receptor beta chains sequenced from a single sample in a study of control samples from healthy donors and cancer patients. Produced via immunoSEQ multiplex PCR; TCRdb's table is partial and in-frame only. The top ten clones hold under 0.95% of a sample with tens of thousands of clones, around 90% of them seen once. Material for sequencing was PBMCs. These receptor sequences come from a man aged 30 to 39 with colorectal cancer.

The CDR3 DNA follows: TGTGCCAGCACTCCGGGACACAAGAACACTGAAGCTTTCTTT. Translation: CASTPGHKNTEAFF. The rearrangement uses TRBV27 and TRBJ1-1; possibly TRBD1 for D (6 bases). V lost 7 bases to trimming and J lost 1 base, with 13 bases between them. Germline CDR1 MNHEY, CDR2 SMNVEV (reference sequence). The CDR3 sequence is 14 residues long.

V usage is TRBV6-1 and J usage is TRBJ1-2; TRBD1 matches at 9 bases. The germline V gene encodes CDR1 MNHNS and CDR2 SASEGT. V lost 0 bases, J lost 4 bases, and 12 bases stayed unmatched. The CDR3 consists of 18 residues. This chain's CDR3 is CASSEARTGEVRIYGYTF. In nucleotides, the CDR3 is TGTGCCAGCAGTGAAGCACGGACAGGGGAAGTTCGGATCTATGGCTACACCTTC.

The chain has TRBV4-3 and TRBJ1-2, with TRBD1 matching over 8 bases. V was clipped by 1 base and J by 2 bases; unmatched bases: 6. Germline-derived CDR1 and CDR2 are LGHNA and YSLEER. The CDR3 sequence is 16 residues long. CDR3 protein: CASSQAVQGVNYGYTF. The CDR3 DNA sequence: TGCGCCAGCAGCCAAGCGGTACAGGGGGTAAACTATGGCTACACCTTC.

The CDR3 here is CSVGTPTGTNTEAFF. In DNA form, the CDR3 reads TGCAGCGTTGGAACCCCGACAGGGACGAACACTGAAGCTTTCTTT. V is TRBV29-1 and J is TRBJ1-1, with TRBD1 matching over 7 bases. Germline CDR1 and CDR2: SQVTM and ANQGSEA. The CDR3 runs 15 residues. The junction had 9 bases not matched to a gene; V was cut back by 4 bases and J by 1 base.

The chain joins TRBV12-3 or TRBV12-4 to TRBJ1-2; D is unclear. The CDR3 runs 11 residues. Trimming removed 4 bases at V and 4 bases at J, with 4 bases between. CDR3: CASSSSYGYTF. CDR3 bases: TGTGCCAGCAGTTCAAGCTATGGCTACACCTTC.

The V gene is TRBV5-4, the J gene TRBJ1-6; 12 nucleotides agree with TRBD1. In germline, CDR1 is SGHNT, CDR2 YYREEE (reference sequence). This CDR3 is built from 15 residues. Trimming took 3 bases from V and 6 from J; bases not matched to a gene: 1. The CDR3 region is CASSWDRGLNSPLHF. The CDR3 bases are TGTGCCAGCAGCTGGGACAGGGGGCTTAATTCACCCCTCCACTTT.

Only a few counts were recorded for this clone. The chain uses TRBV6-1 and TRBJ1-5; D is unresolved. V shed 3 bases and J shed 5 bases, with 5 bases lying between them. The germline V gene encodes CDR1 MNHNS and CDR2 SASEGT. The CDR3 has 12 residues. The CDR3 nucleotides are TGTGCCAGCAGTGACGGATATCAGCCCCAGCATTTT. Translating gives CASSDGYQPQHF.

This chain joins TRBV24-1 and TRBJ2-1, with D perhaps TRBD1 (7 bases). The V gene lost 3 bases and the J gene lost 6 bases, with 20 bases spanning the gap. CDR1 is KGHDR and CDR2 is SFDVKD in the germline V gene. This CDR3 contains 17 residues. The DNA for the CDR3 is TGTGCCACCAGTGATCCCGGGGGACAGTTATCGGGCAATGAGCAGTTCTTC. It yields the protein CATSDPGGQLSGNEQFF.

This clone was recorded only once. This chain uses TRBV5-1 with TRBJ1-6; D unclear. Germline-derived CDR1 and CDR2 are SGHRS and YFSETQ. Trimming cost V 2 bases and J 0 bases, with 9 bases left between them. The CDR3 totals 16 residues. This CDR3 is CASSLGSNSYNSPLHF. The DNA for the CDR3 is TGCGCCAGCAGCTTAGGGTCAAACTCCTATAATTCACCCCTCCACTTT.

The CDR3 loop is CASSLAWDPYNSPLHF. The CDR3 DNA follows: TGTGCCAGCAGCTTAGCGTGGGACCCCTATAATTCACCCCTCCACTTT. V is TRBV7-2 and J is TRBJ1-6; TRBD1 might be the D (5 bases). Per the germline V gene, CDR1 is SGHTA and CDR2 is FQGNSA. CDR3 length: 16 residues. Trimming removed 0 bases from V and 2 bases from J, with 8 bases in between.

This chain uses TRBV2 with TRBJ1-2, with a weak D call TRBD1 (5 bases). V dropped 6 bases and J dropped 4 bases, with 15 bases sitting between them. The germline V gene encodes CDR1 SNHLY and CDR2 FYNNEI. The CDR3 length is 14 residues. CDR3 amino acids: CASSIQRDSYGYTF. In DNA, the CDR3 is TGTGCCAGCAGCATTCAAAGGGACTCCTATGGCTACACCTTC.

The chain combines TRBV6-5 with TRBJ1-4; unclear D gene. V shed 10 bases and J shed 2 bases, with 14 bases lying between them. The CDR3 length is 14 residues. Germline CDR1 MNHEY, CDR2 SVGAGI. In DNA form, the CDR3 reads TGTGCCACTCGCCTTGTATTTACTAATGAAAAACTGTTTTTT. This translates into CATRLVFTNEKLFF.

The chain recombines TRBV12-3 or TRBV12-4 with TRBJ2-3; D uncertain. The CDR3 covers 13 residues. Trimming shortened V by 0 bases and J by 2 bases, and 3 bases separated the two germline ends. The CDR3 protein is CASSLADTDTQYF. The CDR3 bases are TGTGCCAGCAGTTTAGCAGACACAGATACGCAGTATTTT.

V gene TRBV18 combines with J gene TRBJ1-5; TRBD1 aligns across 7 bases. Per germline, CDR1 KGHSH and CDR2 LQKENI. This CDR3 spans 14 amino acids. V lost 5 bases and J lost 6; bases outside the gene matches: 7. The CDR3 loop reads CASSSGTVGQPQHF. The CDR3 DNA reads TGTGCCAGCTCAAGTGGGACAGTCGGTCAGCCCCAGCATTTT. Based on the CDR3 plus reference TRBV18 and TRBJ1-5, the full variable domain is NAGVMQNPRHLVRRRGQEARLRCSPMKGHSHVYWYRQLPEEGLKFMVYLQKENIIDESGMPKERFSAEFPKEGPSILRIQQVVRGDSAAYFCASSSGTVGQPQHFGDGTRLSIL.

This clone was seen a single time. The rearrangement links TRBV7-9 to TRBJ2-1; either TRBD1 or TRBD2 may fit D (6 bases each). Germline values: CDR1 SEHNR, CDR2 FQNEAQ (reference sequence). The CDR3 sequence is 15 residues long. V gave up 2 bases and J gave up 2 bases, with 10 bases separating them. CDR3 sequence reads: CASSLTGAAYNEQFF. The CDR3, as DNA: TGTGCCAGCAGCTTAACGGGGGCCGCCTACAATGAGCAGTTCTTC.

The table lists this clone with a count of one. The V call is TRBV7-2, the J call TRBJ1-2, with unresolved D. The CDR3 has 14 residues. The V end lost 1 base, the J end lost 4 bases, and 10 bases lay between the germline ends. The germline gives CDR1 SGHTA, CDR2 FQGNSA. CDR3: CASSLVGGTYGYTF. DNA for the CDR3: TGTGCCAGCAGCTTAGTGGGCGGAACCTATGGCTACACCTTC.

The chain uses TRBV5-4 and TRBJ2-7; D is perhaps TRBD1 (6 bases). The CDR3 extends over 13 amino acids. V shed 3 bases and J shed 3 bases, with 10 bases lying between them. Germline V gene sequence: CDR1 SGHNT, CDR2 YYREEE (reference sequence). CDR3 region: CASSSDRSYEQYF. CDR3 coding DNA: TGTGCCAGCAGCTCCGACAGGAGCTACGAGCAGTACTTC.

Here the CDR3 DNA reads TGCGCCAGCAGCTCCTCTATGGGGGGGGCCCACAATGAGCAGTTCTTC. Encoded protein: CASSSSMGGAHNEQFF. The chain links TRBV5-1 to TRBJ2-1, with D maybe TRBD2 (7 bases). CDR1 SGHRS and CDR2 YFSETQ come from the germline V gene. The CDR3 extends over 16 amino acids. Deletions cut 3 bases from V and 5 bases from J, with 18 bases between.

The gene calls are TRBV27 and TRBJ1-2; D remains unclear. The germline V gene has CDR1 MNHEY and CDR2 SMNVEV (reference sequence). This CDR3 region has 13 residues. V was trimmed by 5 bases and J by 6 bases, leaving 13 bases between them. The CDR3 sequence: CASSRYSGDGYTF. CDR3 bases: TGTGCCAGCAGTCGATACAGTGGGGATGGCTACACCTTC.

This clone was picked up one time. The chain couples TRBV15 to TRBJ1-2, with D unclear. The CDR3 contains 13 residues. Germline loops: CDR1 LNHNV, CDR2 YYDKDF (reference sequence). V lost 1 base, J lost 5 bases, and 8 bases lay in between. This CDR3 reads CATSRALSYGYTF. CDR3 coding DNA: TGTGCCACCAGCAGAGCACTCAGTTATGGCTACACCTTC. Full variable domain (rest looked up from reference TRBV15 and TRBJ1-2): DAMVIQNPRYQVTQFGKPVTLSCSQTLNHNVMYWYQQKSSQAPKLLFHYYDKDFNNEADTPDNFQSRRPNTSFCFLDIRSPGLGDTAMYLCATSRALSYGYTFGSGTRLTVV.

The J gene is TRBJ1-2, the V gene TRBV19; 11 nucleotides match TRBD1. Germline-derived CDR1 and CDR2 are LNHDA and SQIVND (reference sequence). Trimming removed 5 bases from V and 5 bases from J; junction bases left unmatched: 10. The CDR3 is 16 amino acids. CDR3 coding DNA: TGTGCCAGTAGTGTCCGAGGACAGGGGGCAGGATATGGCTACACCTTC. Protein product: CASSVRGQGAGYGYTF.

The V gene is TRBV5-1, the J gene TRBJ2-1; D gene uncertain. Germline V gene data show CDR1 as SGHRS and CDR2 as YFSETQ. V was cut by 0 bases and J by 7 bases, with 11 bases left in between. The CDR3 is 14 residues long. CDR3 amino acids: CASSLALDGNEQFF. Here the CDR3 DNA reads TGCGCCAGCAGCTTGGCCCTGGACGGTAATGAGCAGTTCTTC.

The chain recombines TRBV10-1 with TRBJ1-2, with D unresolved. The CDR3 loop spans 13 amino acids. Per germline, CDR1 WNHNN and CDR2 SYGVQD (reference sequence). Trimming shortened V by 0 bases and J by 6 bases, and 8 bases separated the two germline ends. The CDR3 coding sequence is TGCGCCAGCAGTGAGTCTGGAGGGAATGGCTACACCTTC. It is translated as CASSESGGNGYTF.

This clone appeared once. The gene calls are TRBV29-1 and TRBJ1-5; maybe TRBD1 (5 bases). Per germline, CDR1 SQVTM and CDR2 ANQGSEA. V gave up 4 bases and J gave up 1 base, with 8 bases separating them. The CDR3 runs 13 residues. In DNA form, the CDR3 reads TGCAGCGTTGGGGGGAGAAGCAATCAGCCCCAGCATTTT. As protein: CSVGGRSNQPQHF.

The CDR3, as DNA: TGTGCCAGCAGCCAGGCCCGAGGGAGCGGGGGGGCCTGGAATACGCAGTATTTT. Amino acid sequence: CASSQARGSGGAWNTQYF. This chain uses TRBV11-2 with TRBJ2-3; TRBD2 agrees at 10 bases. Germline-derived CDR1 and CDR2 are SGHAT and FQNNGV. V gave up 5 bases and J gave up 7 bases; unmatched junction bases: 18. The CDR3 sequence is 18 residues long.